The clone carrying this TCR beta chain was picked up a small number of times. As yet, its antigen is unknown. Using its own MiXCR run on the 5' RACE reads, TCRdb lists one record per CDR3 protein. The profile covers approximately 190,000 distinct CDR3 sequences, with approximately 13% appearing a single time and approximately 10% taken by the ten largest. The data were obtained in a study of CD8 T cells in ankylosing spondylitis. Study-wide points: CD8+ cells made up the disease-linked clones, which were relatively rare in peripheral blood. Prior work had noted some motif variants in reactive arthritis blood and synovial fluid.

Germline CDR1 is SGHKS and CDR2 is YYEKEE (reference sequence). V lost 1 base to trimming and J lost 2 bases, with 15 bases between them. The CDR3 sequence is 17 residues long. The chain couples TRBV5-5 to TRBJ2-2; no definite D call. The sequence was obtained from a female donor with ankylosing spondylitis or in good health (not recorded which). Sequencing was performed on blood, either unsorted or a sorted T cell fraction (not recorded which). CDR3 sequence (DNA): TGTGCCAGCAGCTTGAATTATAGGAGAGATAACACCGGGGAGCTGTTTTTT. This translates into CASSLNYRRDNTGELFF.